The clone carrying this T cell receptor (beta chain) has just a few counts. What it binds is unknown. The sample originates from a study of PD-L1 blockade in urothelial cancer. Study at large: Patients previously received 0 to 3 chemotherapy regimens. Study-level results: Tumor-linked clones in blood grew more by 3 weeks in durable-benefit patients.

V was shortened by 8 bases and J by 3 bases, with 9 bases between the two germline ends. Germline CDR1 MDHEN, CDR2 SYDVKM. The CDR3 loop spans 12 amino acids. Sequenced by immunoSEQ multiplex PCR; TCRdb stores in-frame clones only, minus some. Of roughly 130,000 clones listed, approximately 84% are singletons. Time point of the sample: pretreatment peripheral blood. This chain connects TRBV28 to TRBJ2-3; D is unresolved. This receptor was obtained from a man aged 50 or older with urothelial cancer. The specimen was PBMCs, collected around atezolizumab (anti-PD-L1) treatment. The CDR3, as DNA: TGTGCCAGCGCCTACTTTACAGATACGCAGTATTTT. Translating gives CASAYFTDTQYF.